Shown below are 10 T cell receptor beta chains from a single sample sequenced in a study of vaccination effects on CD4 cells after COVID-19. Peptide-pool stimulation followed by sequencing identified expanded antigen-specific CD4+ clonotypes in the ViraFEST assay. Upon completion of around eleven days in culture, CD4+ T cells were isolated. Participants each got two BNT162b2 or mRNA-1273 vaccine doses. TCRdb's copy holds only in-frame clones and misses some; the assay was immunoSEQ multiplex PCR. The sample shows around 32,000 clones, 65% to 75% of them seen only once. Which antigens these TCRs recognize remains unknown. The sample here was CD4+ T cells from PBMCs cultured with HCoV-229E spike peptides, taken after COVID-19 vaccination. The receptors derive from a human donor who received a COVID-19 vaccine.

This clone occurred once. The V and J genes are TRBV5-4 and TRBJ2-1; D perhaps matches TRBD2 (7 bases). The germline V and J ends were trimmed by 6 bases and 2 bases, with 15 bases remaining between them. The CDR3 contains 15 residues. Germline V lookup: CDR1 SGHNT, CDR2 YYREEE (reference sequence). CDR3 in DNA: TGTGCCAGCATTGGGTGGGGGGGCACCTACAATGAGCAGTTCTTC. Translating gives CASIGWGGTYNEQFF.

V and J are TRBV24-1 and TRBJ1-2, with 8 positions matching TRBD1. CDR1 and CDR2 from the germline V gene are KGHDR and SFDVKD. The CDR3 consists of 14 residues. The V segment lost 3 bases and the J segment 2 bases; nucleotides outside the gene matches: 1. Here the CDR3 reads CATSDQGANYGYTF. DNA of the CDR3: TGTGCCACCAGTGATCAGGGGGCCAACTATGGCTACACCTTC.

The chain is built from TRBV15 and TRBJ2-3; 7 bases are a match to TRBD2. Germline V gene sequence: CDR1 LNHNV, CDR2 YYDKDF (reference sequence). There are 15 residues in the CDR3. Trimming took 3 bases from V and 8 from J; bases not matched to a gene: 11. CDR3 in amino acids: CATSSRLASSVTQYF. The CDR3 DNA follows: TGTGCCACCAGCAGCCGACTAGCAAGTTCCGTTACGCAGTATTTT.

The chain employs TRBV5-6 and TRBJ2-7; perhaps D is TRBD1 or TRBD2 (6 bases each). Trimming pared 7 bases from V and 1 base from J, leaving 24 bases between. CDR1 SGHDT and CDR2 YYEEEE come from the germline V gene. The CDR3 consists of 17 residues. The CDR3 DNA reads TGTGCCAGCGGGGGGCCATGGTCGACCTCCAGATCCTACGAGCAGTACTTC. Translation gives CASGGPWSTSRSYEQYF.

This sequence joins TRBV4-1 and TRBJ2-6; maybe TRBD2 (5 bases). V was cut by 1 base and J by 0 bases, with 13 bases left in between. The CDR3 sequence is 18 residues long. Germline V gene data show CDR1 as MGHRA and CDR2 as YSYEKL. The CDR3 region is CASSQVNLAFSGANVLTF. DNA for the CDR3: TGCGCCAGCAGCCAAGTAAATCTAGCATTCTCTGGGGCCAACGTCCTGACTTTC.

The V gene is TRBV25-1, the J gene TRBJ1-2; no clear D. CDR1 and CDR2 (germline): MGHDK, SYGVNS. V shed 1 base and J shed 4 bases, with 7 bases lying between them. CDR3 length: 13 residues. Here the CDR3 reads CASSESGFYGYTF. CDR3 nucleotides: TGTGCCAGCAGTGAATCCGGTTTCTATGGCTACACCTTC.

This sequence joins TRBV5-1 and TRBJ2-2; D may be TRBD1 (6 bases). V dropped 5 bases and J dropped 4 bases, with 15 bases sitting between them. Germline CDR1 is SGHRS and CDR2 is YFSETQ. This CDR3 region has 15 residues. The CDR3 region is CASSEGVVSTGELFF. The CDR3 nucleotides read TGCGCCAGCAGTGAGGGGGTGGTTTCCACCGGGGAGCTGTTTTTT.

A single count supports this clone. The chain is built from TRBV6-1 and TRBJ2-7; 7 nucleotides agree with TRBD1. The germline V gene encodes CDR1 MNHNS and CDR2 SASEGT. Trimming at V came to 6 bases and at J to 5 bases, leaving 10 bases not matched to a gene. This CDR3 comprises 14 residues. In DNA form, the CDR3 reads TGTGCCAGCAGCTCGACAGGGAATTTTAACGAGCAGTACTTC. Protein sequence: CASSSTGNFNEQYF.

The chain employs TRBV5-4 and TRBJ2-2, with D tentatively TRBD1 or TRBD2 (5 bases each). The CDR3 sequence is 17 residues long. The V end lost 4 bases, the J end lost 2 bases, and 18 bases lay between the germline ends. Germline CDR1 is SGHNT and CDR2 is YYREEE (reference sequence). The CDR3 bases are TGTGCCAGCAGCCCCCCTTCTGGGGGAGTTAACACCGGGGAGCTGTTTTTT. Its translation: CASSPPSGGVNTGELFF.

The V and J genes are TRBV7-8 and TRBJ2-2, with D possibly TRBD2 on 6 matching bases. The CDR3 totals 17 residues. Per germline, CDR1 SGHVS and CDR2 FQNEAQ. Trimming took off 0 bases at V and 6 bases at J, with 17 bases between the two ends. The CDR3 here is CASSLALSRDSPGELFF. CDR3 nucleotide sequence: TGTGCCAGCAGCTTAGCGCTATCTAGGGACTCGCCCGGGGAGCTGTTTTTT.